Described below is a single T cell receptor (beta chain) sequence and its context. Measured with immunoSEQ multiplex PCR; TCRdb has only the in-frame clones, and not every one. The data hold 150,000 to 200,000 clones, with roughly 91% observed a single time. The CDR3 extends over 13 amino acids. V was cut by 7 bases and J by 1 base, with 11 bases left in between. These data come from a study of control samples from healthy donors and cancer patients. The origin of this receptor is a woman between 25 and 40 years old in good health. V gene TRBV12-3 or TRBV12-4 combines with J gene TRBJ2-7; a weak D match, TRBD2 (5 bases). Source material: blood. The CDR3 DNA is TGTGCCAGCAAAAAAGGACTGTCCTACGAGCAGTACTTC. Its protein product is CASKKGLSYEQYF.